The T cell receptor beta chain under discussion was sequenced for a study of T-cell reconstitution after alpha-beta-depleted transplantation in children. The CDR3 is 14 residues long. V was trimmed by 0 bases and J by 4 bases, leaving 13 bases between them. CDR1 SQVTM and CDR2 ANQGSEA come from the germline V gene. TCRbeta library construction was performed incorporating unique molecular identifiers. TCRdb re-called the PCR reads with MiXCR, one entry per CDR3 protein. Of 700,000 to 850,000 distinct CDR3 sequences detected, roughly 16% appear once; the ten largest clones hold roughly 5%. The clonotype originates from a male patient under 18 who had a stem cell transplant for acute lymphoblastic leukemia, so the T cells may come from the graft donor. The specimen comprised PBMCs, mostly from graft donor cells, sampled 360 days after TCRalphabeta/CD19-depleted stem cell transplant. The chain is built from TRBV29-1 and TRBJ2-7, with D hard to call. This chain's CDR3 is CSVEEALRPYEQYF. The CDR3, as DNA: TGCAGCGTTGAAGAGGCTTTAAGGCCTTACGAGCAGTACTTC.